Sequencing of this T cell receptor (beta chain) was carried out in a study of Ad26.COV2.S vaccination and SARS-CoV-2 variants. Study details: Donor joined the COV1001 Ad26.COV2.S trial arm. Intramuscularly, Ad26.COV2.S was given either once or twice, 56 days apart. The study, taken as a whole, reports: Post-vaccination spike-specific CD8+ and CD4+ T cell responses reportedly had substantial breadth.

Germline V gives CDR1 ENHRY, CDR2 SYGVKD. Trimming removed 2 bases at V and 5 bases at J, with 9 bases between. This CDR3 spans 13 amino acids. As for this clone: What it binds is not known.

Treatment: some 20 received Ad26.COV2.S at low or high dose, single or two shots; about 5 received placebo; per-sample allocation not given. Sampling took place 63 days after the first vaccine or placebo injection. The repertoire was sequenced with immunoSEQ multiplex PCR; TCRdb's copy has only in-frame clones and lacks some. The sample records 360,000 or so clones, 89% being singletons. The clonotype originates from a person aged 18-60 years who received the Ad26.COV2.S COVID-19 vaccine or a placebo. V usage is TRBV10-3 and J usage is TRBJ1-2, with D hard to call. Sample: peripheral blood, taken in a trial of Ad26.COV2.S vaccine versus placebo. CDR3 protein: CAISEPGRYGYTF. CDR3 bases: TGTGCCATCAGTGAGCCAGGAAGGTATGGCTACACCTTC.